Given below is one T cell receptor beta chain in context. This CDR3 contains 18 residues. Germline-derived CDR1 and CDR2 are LGHNA and YNFKEQ. Germline trimming cut 2 bases from V and 0 bases from J; bases unmatched to any gene: 6. The sample is drawn from a study of blood T cell repertoires in COVID-19. Study-wide context: PBMCs, B-cell-depleted T cells, or T cells were the source of the cDNA or gDNA that made up the material.

In the authors' workflow: By means of reference gene primer amplification, nucleated cell counts were estimated. Sequencing was performed with immunoSEQ multiplex PCR; in TCRdb, only in-frame clones are kept and a portion is missing. Clone size and the V and J calls come from that table; the DNA yielded D and trimming. The data contain around 300,000 clones, around 88% of them singletons. The sequencing input was peripheral blood. J is TRBJ1-5 and V is TRBV4-2, with TRBD1 matching 11 bases. The receptor comes from a woman in her 30s who had recovered from COVID-19. The CDR3 is CASSQPGQGGYSNQPQHF. In DNA form, the CDR3 reads TGTGCCAGCAGCCAACCGGGACAGGGGGGATATAGCAATCAGCCCCAGCATTTT.